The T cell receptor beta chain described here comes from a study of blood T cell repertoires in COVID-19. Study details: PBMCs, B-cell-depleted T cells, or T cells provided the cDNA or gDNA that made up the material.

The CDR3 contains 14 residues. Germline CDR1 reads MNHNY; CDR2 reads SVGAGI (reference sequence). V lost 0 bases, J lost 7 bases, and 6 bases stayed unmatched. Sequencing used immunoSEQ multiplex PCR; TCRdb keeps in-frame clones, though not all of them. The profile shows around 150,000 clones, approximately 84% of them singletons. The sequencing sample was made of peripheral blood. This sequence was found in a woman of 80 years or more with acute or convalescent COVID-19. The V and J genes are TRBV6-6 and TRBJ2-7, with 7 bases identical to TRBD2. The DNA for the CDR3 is TGTGCCAGCAGTTACTCTGGGACTACCCAAGAGCAGTACTTC. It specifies CASSYSGTTQEQYF.